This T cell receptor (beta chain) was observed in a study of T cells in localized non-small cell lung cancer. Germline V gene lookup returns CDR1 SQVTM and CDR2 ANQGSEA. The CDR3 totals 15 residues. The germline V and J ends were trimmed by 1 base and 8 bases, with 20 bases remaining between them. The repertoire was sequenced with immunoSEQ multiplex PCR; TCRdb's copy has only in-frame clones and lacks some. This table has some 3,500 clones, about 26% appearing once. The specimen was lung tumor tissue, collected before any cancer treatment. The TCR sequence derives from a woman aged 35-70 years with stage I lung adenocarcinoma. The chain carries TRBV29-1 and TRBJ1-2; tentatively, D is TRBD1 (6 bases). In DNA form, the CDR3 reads TGCAGCGTTGAAGGGGGCAGGGGAAGTTTTGGAGGCTACACCTTC. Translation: CSVEGGRGSFGGYTF.